The 30 T cell receptor beta chains reported below all come from one sample, sequenced in a study of graft-versus-host responses after intestinal transplantation. Method: immunoSEQ multiplex PCR; TCRdb's copy keeps in-frame clones and lacks some. The sample has 7,000 to 9,000 clones, about 32% seen once. Sequenced here: alloreactive CD4+ T cells from a mixed lymphocyte reaction culture, sampled before intestinal transplant. Subset here: CFSE-low proliferating T cells sorted from roughly 6-day pre-transplant mixed lymphocyte reaction (GvH or HvG direction). These receptor sequences come from a human patient who received an intestinal transplant.

This sequence joins TRBV5-1 and TRBJ2-7; 14 bases fit TRBD2. The CDR3 length is 17 residues. V dropped 2 bases and J dropped 0; count of bases not matched to a gene: 4. CDR1 and CDR2 from the germline V gene are SGHRS and YFSETQ. The DNA for the CDR3 is TGCGCCAGCAGCTTCGGACTAGCGGGGGGCCTCTCCTACGAGCAGTACTTC. Protein product: CASSFGLAGGLSYEQYF.

This clone has just a few counts. The DNA of the CDR3 is TGTGCCATCAGCCCCCAGGGTGAGATAGGCTACGAGCAGTACTTC. It encodes CAISPQGEIGYEQYF. The gene calls are TRBV10-3 and TRBJ2-7; tentatively, D is TRBD1 (5 bases). The V end was cut by 6 bases, the J end by 3 bases, with 18 bases between. In germline, CDR1 is ENHRY, CDR2 SYGVKD. The CDR3 has 15 amino acids.

The genes are TRBV5-1 and TRBJ1-1; TRBD1 aligns across 12 bases. Germline trimming cut 4 bases from V and 6 bases from J; bases unmatched to any gene: 13. This CDR3 spans 17 amino acids. In germline, CDR1 is SGHRS, CDR2 YFSETQ. The CDR3 is CASSRGTGGDFAAEAFF. CDR3 bases: TGCGCCAGCAGCCGGGGGACAGGGGGCGATTTCGCCGCTGAAGCTTTCTTT.

This clone was seen only a few times. The V and J genes are TRBV4-2 and TRBJ1-2; D is undetermined. The V gene's germline CDR1 is LGHNA and CDR2 YNFKEQ. The length of the CDR3 is 14 residues. V dropped 5 bases and J dropped 8 bases, with 18 bases sitting between them. CDR3 sequence: CASSFTAAAGGYTF. DNA for the CDR3: TGTGCCAGCAGCTTCACGGCGGCCGCCGGCGGCTACACCTTC.

J is TRBJ2-7 and V is TRBV25-1, with D perhaps matching TRBD2 (5 bases). The CDR3 consists of 11 residues. The V and J ends lost 5 bases and 4 bases respectively, with 6 bases between them. Looked up from germline, CDR1 is MGHDK and CDR2 is SYGVNS. The CDR3 reads CASSLAYEQYF. In DNA, the CDR3 is TGTGCCAGCAGTTTAGCGTACGAGCAGTACTTC.

CDR3 residues: CASSPPTMQETQYF. Written as DNA, the CDR3 is TGTGCCAGCTCACCACCGACTATGCAAGAGACCCAGTACTTC. The chain uses TRBV18 and TRBJ2-5, with D maybe TRBD2 (5 bases). This CDR3 contains 14 residues. V shed 0 bases and J shed 2 bases, with 7 bases lying between them. From germline, CDR1 is KGHSH and CDR2 LQKENI.

The rearrangement links TRBV18 to TRBJ2-1; 8 bases map to TRBD2. The V segment lost 3 bases and the J segment 6 bases; nucleotides outside the gene matches: 10. From germline, CDR1 is KGHSH and CDR2 LQKENI. This CDR3 region has 16 residues. CDR3 nucleotides: TGTGCCAGCTCACCGTTGGCAGCGGGGGCGTCCAATGAGCAGTTCTTC. This translates into CASSPLAAGASNEQFF.

This chain connects TRBV5-1 to TRBJ2-5, with D uncertain. The CDR3 runs to 14 residues. Germline assignment: CDR1 SGHRS and CDR2 YFSETQ. V dropped 1 base and J dropped 2 bases, with 9 bases sitting between them. The DNA for the CDR3 is TGCGCCAGCAGCTTGTTGTCCAGTCAAGAGACCCAGTACTTC. It is translated as CASSLLSSQETQYF. Full variable domain (remainder filled in from reference TRBV5-1 and TRBJ2-5): KAGVTQTPRYLIKTRGQQVTLSCSPISGHRSVSWYQQTPGQGLQFLFEYFSETQRNKGNFPGRFSGRQFSNSRSEMNVSTLELGDSALYLCASSLLSSQETQYFGPGTRLLVL.

This clone was seen more than once but under ten times. The chain links TRBV6-5 to TRBJ2-1, with 11 bases matching TRBD2. This CDR3 is 14 amino acids long. Germline CDR1 and CDR2: MNHEY and SVGAGI. Trimming cost V 6 bases and J 8 bases; bases outside gene matches: 6. CDR3 sequence (DNA): TGTGCCAGCAGGCTTAGCGGGGGGGCCCATGAGCAGTTCTTC. Translation: CASRLSGGAHEQFF.

The rearrangement uses TRBV6-6 and TRBJ2-7, with 8 positions matching TRBD1. V shed 8 bases and J 2 bases; nucleotides not matched to a gene: 8. CDR1 MNHNY and CDR2 SVGAGI come from the germline V gene (reference sequence). This CDR3 has 14 amino acids. The CDR3: CASARTGGPYEQYF. CDR3 nucleotide sequence: TGTGCCAGCGCGAGAACAGGGGGGCCCTACGAGCAGTACTTC.

This chain connects TRBV5-1 to TRBJ2-3; no clear D. CDR1 is SGHRS and CDR2 is YFSETQ in the germline V gene. Trimming shortened V by 3 bases and J by 3 bases, and 5 bases separated the two germline ends. This CDR3 spans 12 amino acids. The CDR3 region has the DNA TGCGCCAGCAGCTCCGGGACAGATACGCAGTATTTT. This translates into CASSSGTDTQYF.

The chain combines TRBV4-1 with TRBJ2-5, with 7 bases fitting TRBD2. After removal of 1 base from V and 4 bases from J, the junction contained 6 bases not matched to a gene. The germline CDR1 and CDR2 sequences are MGHRA and YSYEKL. This CDR3 has 15 residues. CDR3 loop: CASSQVQRGGETQYF. The CDR3 coding sequence is TGCGCCAGCAGCCAAGTGCAGCGGGGAGGAGAGACCCAGTACTTC.

The rearrangement joins TRBV5-1 to TRBJ2-5, with a possible D match to TRBD2 (6 bases). The CDR3 loop spans 14 amino acids. Trimming took off 7 bases at V and 2 bases at J, with 15 bases between the two ends. Germline CDR1 reads SGHRS; CDR2 reads YFSETQ. CDR3 residues: CASGYGGTQETQYF. Here the CDR3 DNA reads TGCGCCAGCGGCTATGGAGGGACTCAAGAGACCCAGTACTTC.

The CDR3 loop is CAISVRPGVSSNEKLFF. The CDR3 bases are TGTGCCATCAGTGTCCGACCGGGGGTTAGCTCTAATGAAAAACTGTTTTTT. The V call is TRBV10-3, the J call TRBJ1-4; weak D call: TRBD1 (5 bases). CDR3 length equals 17 residues. Trimming pared 4 bases from V and 3 bases from J, leaving 18 bases between. Germline loops: CDR1 ENHRY, CDR2 SYGVKD.

The V call is TRBV29-1, the J call TRBJ2-5; D is ambiguous. Germline loops: CDR1 SQVTM, CDR2 ANQGSEA. V lost 0 bases and J lost 7, with 12 bases in between. The CDR3 length is 13 residues. The CDR3 loop reads CSVEELGIRTQYF. DNA of the CDR3: TGCAGCGTTGAAGAGCTAGGCATTCGGACCCAGTACTTC.

There are a few counts of this clone. The chain is built from TRBV6-6 and TRBJ2-1; TRBD2 aligns across 12 bases. V shed 4 bases and J 6 bases; nucleotides not matched to a gene: 4. Germline V CDR1 and CDR2: MNHNY, SVGAGI (reference sequence). The CDR3 length is 15 residues. CDR3 sequence: CASSSPTSGSNEQFF. CDR3 DNA sequence: TGTGCCAGCAGTTCCCCGACTAGCGGGAGCAATGAGCAGTTCTTC.

This clone turned up a few times. The V and J genes are TRBV9 and TRBJ2-7; D possibly corresponds to TRBD1 (7 bases). This CDR3 contains 15 residues. Per the germline V gene, CDR1 is SGDLS and CDR2 is YYNGEE. V lost 1 base, J lost 5 bases, and 16 bases lay in between. CDR3 DNA: TGTGCCAGCAGCGTACAGGGGGGTGCGAGGAACGAGCAGTACTTC. Translated, it gives CASSVQGGARNEQYF.

This clone came up a few times. The J gene is TRBJ2-7, the V gene TRBV5-6; TRBD1 matches 8 bases. Germline CDR1 SGHDT, CDR2 YYEEEE. This CDR3 comprises 15 residues. V dropped 4 bases and J dropped 4; count of bases not matched to a gene: 10. The CDR3 DNA reads TGTGCCAGCAGCCGCAGACAGGGGAAGGTATACGAGCAGTACTTC. It yields the protein CASSRRQGKVYEQYF.

The chain is built from TRBV2 and TRBJ1-2; the D gene is possibly TRBD1 (6 bases). The CDR3 is 15 amino acids. The V end lost 3 bases, the J end lost 4 bases, and 15 bases lay between the germline ends. Germline V gene data show CDR1 as SNHLY and CDR2 as FYNNEI. The CDR3 DNA reads as TGTGCCAGCAGTGAGGGGGGGCAGGGTCTCTATGGCTACACCTTC. Protein product: CASSEGGQGLYGYTF.

This clone qualifies as medium-sized (0.01 to 0.1%). The chain links TRBV6-6 to TRBJ1-5, with D possibly TRBD1 on 6 matching bases. The length of the CDR3 is 14 residues. Per the germline V gene, CDR1 is MNHNY and CDR2 is SVGAGI (reference sequence). Trimming left V 6 bases short and J 3 bases short, with 12 bases between. CDR3 sequence: CASSRQAINQPQHF. The CDR3 DNA is TGTGCCAGCAGCCGACAGGCGATCAATCAGCCCCAGCATTTT.

The chain couples TRBV5-1 to TRBJ1-1, with TRBD1 matching 8 bases. CDR1 is SGHRS, CDR2 YFSETQ, per germline. V lost 4 bases to trimming and J lost 1 base; unmatched junction nucleotides: 3. This CDR3 has 14 amino acids. This chain's CDR3 is CASSLGTGNTEAFF. The DNA of the CDR3 is TGCGCCAGCAGCCTTGGGACAGGGAACACTGAAGCTTTCTTT.

The chain recombines TRBV6-5 with TRBJ2-1, with 7 bases that match TRBD1. The germline V gene has CDR1 MNHEY and CDR2 SVGAGI. This CDR3 is 12 amino acids long. V shed 5 bases and J 9 bases; nucleotides not matched to a gene: 4. The DNA of the CDR3 is TGTGCCAGCAGTGACAGGGCGGGTGAGCAGTTCTTC. Protein product: CASSDRAGEQFF.

The chain combines TRBV28 with TRBJ1-5; TRBD1 agrees at 9 bases. The CDR3 sequence is 16 residues long. The V gene's germline CDR1 is MDHEN and CDR2 SYDVKM. V lost 5 bases to trimming and J lost 1 base; unmatched junction nucleotides: 6. The CDR3 nucleotides are TGTGCCAGCAGTCCTCGGACAGGGGCCAGCAATCAGCCCCAGCATTTT. Protein product: CASSPRTGASNQPQHF.

This chain joins TRBV18 and TRBJ1-4; maybe TRBD1 (6 bases). The CDR3 runs 15 residues. The V gene's germline CDR1 is KGHSH and CDR2 LQKENI. V was shortened by 3 bases and J by 4 bases, with 12 bases between the two germline ends. CDR3 DNA sequence: TGTGCCAGCTCACCGGTGGGCAGGGGTAATGAAAAACTGTTTTTT. It codes for CASSPVGRGNEKLFF.

The chain uses TRBV6-1 and TRBJ2-3, with 9 bases fitting TRBD2. This CDR3 spans 16 amino acids. J lost 3 bases, V lost 1 base, and 5 bases had no gene match. Germline V CDR1 and CDR2: MNHNS, SASEGT. The CDR3 DNA sequence: TGTGCCAGCAGTGAAGGTATTAGCGGGGGTACAGATACGCAGTATTTT. Amino acids: CASSEGISGGTDTQYF.

In DNA, the CDR3 is TGTGCCAGCAGCGGGGAGGAGCGCTTACAAAGTCGGGCCAACGTCCTGACTTTC. It translates to CASSGEERLQSRANVLTF. The chain has TRBV7-3 and TRBJ2-6, with D perhaps TRBD2 (6 bases). V dropped 5 bases and J dropped 5 bases, with 22 bases sitting between them. The CDR3 covers 18 residues. Germline V CDR1 and CDR2: SGHTA, FQGTGA. Together with reference TRBV7-3 and TRBJ2-6, the CDR3 gives the full variable domain: GAGVSQTPSNKVTEKGKYVELRCDPISGHTALYWYRQSLGQGPEFLIYFQGTGAADDSGLPNDRFFAVRPEGSVSTLKIQRTERGDSAVYLCASSGEERLQSRANVLTFGAGSRLTVL.

The gene calls are TRBV4-1 and TRBJ2-1; maybe TRBD2 (5 bases). Germline-derived CDR1 and CDR2 are MGHRA and YSYEKL. With 4 bases removed from V and 6 bases from J, the gap between germline ends came to 10 bases. The CDR3 extends over 13 amino acids. The CDR3 protein is CASSRGGINEQFF. The CDR3 nucleotides are TGCGCCAGCAGCCGTGGAGGAATCAATGAGCAGTTCTTC.

This clone has only a few counts. This chain links TRBV6-1 with TRBJ1-1; TRBD1 matches at 7 bases. V lost 5 bases, J lost 4 bases, and 7 bases stayed unmatched. CDR1 is MNHNS and CDR2 is SASEGT in the germline V gene. There are 14 residues in the CDR3. CDR3 protein: CASSFAGGITEAFF. CDR3 nucleotide sequence: TGTGCCAGCAGTTTCGCAGGGGGGATCACTGAAGCTTTCTTT.

The CDR3 sequence is CASSGLATFEQYF. The CDR3 coding sequence is TGCGCCAGCTCTGGACTAGCGACCTTTGAGCAGTATTTT. This sequence joins TRBV5-1 and TRBJ2-3; 9 nucleotides line up with TRBD2. J lost 11 bases, V lost 7 bases, and 11 bases had no gene match. The germline gives CDR1 SGHRS, CDR2 YFSETQ. This CDR3 is 13 amino acids long.

This clone was detected only a few times. The chain has TRBV15 and TRBJ1-4; no clear D. The CDR3 spans 15 residues. The germline V gene has CDR1 LNHNV and CDR2 YYDKDF (reference sequence). Trimming stripped 0 bases from V and 8 bases from J, with 13 bases between. The CDR3 here is CATSRDRQGREKLFF. CDR3 in DNA: TGTGCCACCAGCAGAGATCGGCAAGGCAGGGAAAAACTGTTTTTT.